These 21 T cell receptor beta chains originate from one sample sequenced in a study of CD8 T cells in Susac syndrome. Reverse transcription of roughly 0.5 to 1 ug RNA used random hexamers. TCRdb itself ran the immunoSEQ multiplex PCR reads through MiXCR, one entry per CDR3 protein. The repertoire holds fewer than 80,000 distinct CDR3 sequences, just under 95% seen once, with about 0.22% in the top ten. Sequenced: CD8+ T cells from PBMCs. Receptors were obtained from a human donor in good health.

This clonotype was seen a single time. V and J are TRBV11-2 and TRBJ2-1, with TRBD2 matching over 9 bases. Germline V gene lookup returns CDR1 SGHAT and CDR2 FQNNGV. The V and J ends lost 1 base and 9 bases, in that order; junction bases with no gene match: 7. CDR3 size: 15 residues. CDR3 region: CASSLGLGTSTEQFF. CDR3 sequence (DNA): TGTGCCAGCAGCTTAGGATTGGGGACTAGCACTGAGCAGTTCTTC.

The CDR3 region is CASSLTRTLGYTF. The CDR3 DNA reads as TGTGCCAGCAGTCTAACAAGGACCCTGGGCTACACCTTC. The chain combines TRBV27 with TRBJ1-2; no reliable D call. V was shortened by 5 bases and J by 8 bases, with 15 bases between the two germline ends. Germline assignment: CDR1 MNHEY and CDR2 SMNVEV (reference sequence). The CDR3 runs 13 residues.

The chain carries TRBV5-4 and TRBJ2-5; 9 nucleotides align to TRBD2. Trimming took 3 bases from V and 5 from J; bases not matched to a gene: 8. The germline V gene has CDR1 SGHNT and CDR2 YYREEE (reference sequence). The CDR3 contains 15 residues. The CDR3 spells CASSSLAGAGETQYF. The DNA for the CDR3 is TGTGCCAGCAGCTCCTTAGCGGGGGCGGGGGAGACCCAGTACTTC. Combining the CDR3 with reference TRBV5-4 and TRBJ2-5 gives the whole variable domain ETGVTQSPTHLIKTRGQQVTLRCSSQSGHNTVSWYQQALGQGPQFIFQYYREEENGRGNFPPRFSGLQFPNYSSELNVNALELDDSALYLCASSSLAGAGETQYFGPGTRLLVL.

The rearrangement joins TRBV15 to TRBJ1-5; tentative D call: TRBD1 (5 bases). This CDR3 comprises 15 residues. CDR1 and CDR2 from the germline V gene are LNHNV and YYDKDF (reference sequence). With 0 bases removed from V and 6 bases from J, the gap between germline ends came to 12 bases. CDR3 loop: CATSRDWDGFQPQHF. The CDR3 coding sequence is TGTGCCACCAGCAGAGACTGGGACGGATTTCAGCCCCAGCATTTT.

The chain combines TRBV5-1 with TRBJ1-1, with a possible D match to TRBD1 (6 bases). CDR3 length: 17 amino acids. CDR1 is SGHRS, CDR2 YFSETQ, per germline. V was pared by 2 bases and J by 3 bases, with 20 bases between. The chain's CDR3 is CASSFTGTHSYYTEAFF. The CDR3 nucleotides are TGCGCCAGCAGCTTCACAGGGACCCACTCCTACTACACTGAAGCTTTCTTT.

A remark on this clonotype: Its ends do not fully match the called genes, so a read error is possible. The chain employs TRBV20-1 and TRBJ2-7; no clear D gene. The CDR3 sequence is 12 residues long. Looked up from germline, CDR1 is DFQATT and CDR2 is SNEGSKA (reference sequence). This chain's CDR3 is CSARDRTDPWSF. CDR3 DNA sequence: TGCAGTGCTAGAGATCGGACGGACCCTTGGTCCTTC.

The chain uses TRBV5-6 and TRBJ2-3; 7 nucleotides match TRBD2. This CDR3 has 19 amino acids. Losses at the gene ends were 4 bases for V and 5 bases for J; bases not matched to a gene: 22. In germline, CDR1 is SGHDT, CDR2 YYEEEE. CDR3 region: CASSRRGRIASGGRDTQYF. The CDR3 nucleotides are TGTGCCAGCAGCAGGAGGGGACGTATCGCCTCGGGGGGAAGAGATACGCAGTATTTT.

The rearrangement uses TRBV12-3 or TRBV12-4 and TRBJ2-5; D gene ambiguous. The CDR3 length is 15 residues. The V end lost 2 bases, the J end lost 5 bases, and 15 bases lay between the germline ends. As DNA, the CDR3 is TGTGCCAGCAGTTTAAAAGGATCCCCCGTGGAGACCCAGTACTTC. Translating it yields CASSLKGSPVETQYF.

The V and J genes are TRBV29-1 and TRBJ2-2; a weak D match, TRBD2 (5 bases). Trimming took off 7 bases at V and 5 bases at J, with 14 bases between the two ends. Germline V CDR1 and CDR2: SQVTM, ANQGSEA. The CDR3 has 13 amino acids. Written as DNA, the CDR3 is TGCAGCGCTTACCCCGGGGAGACCGGGGAGCTGTTTTTT. Protein: CSAYPGETGELFF.

V is TRBV28 and J is TRBJ2-3; D is perhaps TRBD2 (5 bases). Germline CDR1 MDHEN, CDR2 SYDVKM. This CDR3 contains 13 residues. V shed 3 bases and J shed 6 bases, with 10 bases lying between them. The CDR3 nucleotides read TGTGCCAGCAGTTTGATCGGGGTTGATACGCAGTATTTT. Translation: CASSLIGVDTQYF.

V is TRBV28 and J is TRBJ1-1; the D is unclear. Germline CDR1 MDHEN, CDR2 SYDVKM. This CDR3 region has 16 residues. V was cut by 6 bases and J by 1 base, with 18 bases left in between. The CDR3 loop reads CASRIGSSWENTEAFF. The CDR3 DNA sequence: TGTGCCAGCAGAATAGGGTCTAGCTGGGAGAACACTGAAGCTTTCTTT.

The chain carries TRBV4-1 and TRBJ1-3; D may be TRBD1 (6 bases). Trimming stripped 7 bases from V and 3 bases from J, with 16 bases between. The germline gives CDR1 MGHRA, CDR2 YSYEKL. The CDR3 sequence is 15 residues long. CDR3 loop: CASMVAGASGNTIYF. CDR3 coding DNA: TGCGCCAGCATGGTGGCAGGGGCCAGTGGAAACACCATATATTTT.

The CDR3 coding sequence is TGTGCCAGCGGCTTCGATCACAATGAGCAGTTCTTC. This codes for CASGFDHNEQFF. This sequence joins TRBV12-3 or TRBV12-4 and TRBJ2-1; D is uncertain. V shed 8 bases and J shed 5 bases, with 10 bases lying between them. The CDR3 consists of 12 residues.

CDR3 in DNA: TGTGCCAGCAGCCCCTTTCAGGAGGCGAACACTGAAGCTTTCTTT. Protein product: CASSPFQEANTEAFF. This sequence joins TRBV28 and TRBJ1-1; D gene unclear. V was shortened by 6 bases and J by 1 base, with 15 bases between the two germline ends. In germline, CDR1 is MDHEN, CDR2 SYDVKM. The CDR3 has 15 amino acids.

The V and J genes are TRBV11-2 and TRBJ2-3, with a weak D call TRBD1 (5 bases). Trimming left V 1 base short and J 1 base short, with 9 bases between. CDR3 length: 15 residues. Germline assignment: CDR1 SGHAT and CDR2 FQNNGV. CDR3 sequence (DNA): TGTGCCAGCAGCTTAGCCCAGGGTGGCACAGATACGCAGTATTTT. Translating gives CASSLAQGGTDTQYF.

The V gene is TRBV30, the J gene TRBJ1-4; no reliable D call. This CDR3 is built from 13 residues. The V gene's germline CDR1 is GTSNPN and CDR2 SVGIG (reference sequence). V shed 0 bases and J shed 8 bases, with 10 bases lying between them. The CDR3 DNA reads TGTGCCTGGAGTGTACCCGGGAACGAAAAACTGTTTTTT. The encoded protein is CAWSVPGNEKLFF.

The chain uses TRBV9 and TRBJ1-5, with 8 bases fitting TRBD1. The CDR3 totals 15 residues. Looked up from germline, CDR1 is SGDLS and CDR2 is YYNGEE. The V gene end was trimmed by 5 bases and the J gene end by 2 bases; junction bases not matched to a gene: 6. The CDR3 loop reads CASSPEGQGNQPQHF. DNA for the CDR3: TGTGCCAGCAGTCCCGAGGGACAGGGCAATCAGCCCCAGCATTTT.

The chain has TRBV13 and TRBJ1-1, with 9 nucleotides matching TRBD1. The length of the CDR3 is 15 residues. Germline lookup yields CDR1 PRHDT and CDR2 FYEKMQ (reference sequence). With V trimmed by 5 bases and J by 5 bases, 9 bases remained unmatched. The CDR3: CASSLNRGQGTEAFF. The CDR3 nucleotides are TGTGCCAGCAGCCTAAACAGGGGGCAGGGGACTGAAGCTTTCTTT.

V usage is TRBV4-3 and J usage is TRBJ2-5; perhaps TRBD1 as D (5 bases). Germline V lookup: CDR1 LGHNA, CDR2 YSLEER. CDR3 length: 17 residues. Trimming took off 1 base at V and 0 bases at J, with 15 bases between the two ends. The CDR3 protein is CASSQGVDGHNQETQYF. CDR3 coding DNA: TGCGCCAGCAGCCAAGGGGTTGATGGACACAACCAAGAGACCCAGTACTTC.

This clonotype has a handful of counts. This chain links TRBV9 with TRBJ2-1, with a tentative D call TRBD2 (5 bases). The length of the CDR3 is 16 residues. Trimming shortened V by 2 bases and J by 3 bases, and 15 bases separated the two germline ends. Germline assignment: CDR1 SGDLS and CDR2 YYNGEE. The CDR3 sequence is CASSVLKLVNYNEQFF. CDR3 coding DNA: TGTGCCAGCAGCGTCTTAAAACTAGTTAACTACAATGAGCAGTTCTTC.

The chain is built from TRBV7-9 and TRBJ2-5; D not resolved. The V gene lost 6 bases and the J gene lost 2 bases, with 19 bases spanning the gap. The V gene's germline CDR1 is SEHNR and CDR2 FQNEAQ (reference sequence). This CDR3 contains 16 residues. CDR3 sequence: CASRMGPSRGQETQYF. CDR3 in DNA: TGTGCCAGCAGAATGGGTCCGTCCCGTGGTCAAGAGACCCAGTACTTC.